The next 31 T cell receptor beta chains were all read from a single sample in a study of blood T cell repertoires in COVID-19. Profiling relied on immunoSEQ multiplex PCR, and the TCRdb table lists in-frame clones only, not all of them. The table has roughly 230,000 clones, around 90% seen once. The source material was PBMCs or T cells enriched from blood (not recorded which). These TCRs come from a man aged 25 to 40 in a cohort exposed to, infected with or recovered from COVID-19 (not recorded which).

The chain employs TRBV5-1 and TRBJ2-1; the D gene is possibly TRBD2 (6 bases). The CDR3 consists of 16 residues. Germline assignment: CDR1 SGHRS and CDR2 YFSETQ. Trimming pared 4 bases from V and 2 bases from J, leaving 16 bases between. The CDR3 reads CASSPGTSYPYNEQFF. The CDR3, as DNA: TGCGCCAGCAGCCCCGGGACTTCCTACCCCTACAATGAGCAGTTCTTC.

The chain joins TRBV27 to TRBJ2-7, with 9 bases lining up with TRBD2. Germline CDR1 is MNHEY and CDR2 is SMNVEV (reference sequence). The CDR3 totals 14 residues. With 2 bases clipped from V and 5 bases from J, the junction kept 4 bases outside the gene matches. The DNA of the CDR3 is TGTGCCAGCAGTTTACTCGCGGGAGGGAACGAGCAGTACTTC. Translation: CASSLLAGGNEQYF.

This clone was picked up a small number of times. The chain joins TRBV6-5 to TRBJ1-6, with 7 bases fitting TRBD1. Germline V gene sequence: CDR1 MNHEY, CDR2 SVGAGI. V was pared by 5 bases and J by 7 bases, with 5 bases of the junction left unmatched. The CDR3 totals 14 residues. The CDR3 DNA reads TGTGCCAGCAGTCCTCGGGACAGAAATTCACCCCTCCACTTT. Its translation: CASSPRDRNSPLHF.

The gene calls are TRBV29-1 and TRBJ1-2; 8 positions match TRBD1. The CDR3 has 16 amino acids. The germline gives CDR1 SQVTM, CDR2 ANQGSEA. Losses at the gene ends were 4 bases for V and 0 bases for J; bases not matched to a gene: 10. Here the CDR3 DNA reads TGCAGCGTTGTAGGCCTCGGGGGACAGGCTAACTATGGCTACACCTTC. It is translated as CSVVGLGGQANYGYTF.

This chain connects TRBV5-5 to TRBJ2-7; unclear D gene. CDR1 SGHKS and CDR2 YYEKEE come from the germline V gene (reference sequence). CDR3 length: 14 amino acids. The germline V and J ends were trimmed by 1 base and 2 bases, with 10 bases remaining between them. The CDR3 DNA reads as TGTGCCAGCAGCTTGATTCACCAGACCTACGAGCAGTACTTC. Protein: CASSLIHQTYEQYF.

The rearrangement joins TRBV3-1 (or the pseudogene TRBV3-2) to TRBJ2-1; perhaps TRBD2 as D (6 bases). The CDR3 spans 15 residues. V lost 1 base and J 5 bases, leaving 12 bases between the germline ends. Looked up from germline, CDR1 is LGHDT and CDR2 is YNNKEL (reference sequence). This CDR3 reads CASSQGASANNEQFF. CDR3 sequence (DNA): TGTGCCAGCAGCCAAGGGGCTAGCGCAAACAATGAGCAGTTCTTC.

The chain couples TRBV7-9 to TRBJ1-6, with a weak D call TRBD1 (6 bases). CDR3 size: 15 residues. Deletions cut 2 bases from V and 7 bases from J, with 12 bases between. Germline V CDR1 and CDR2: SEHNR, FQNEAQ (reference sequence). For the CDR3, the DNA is TGTGCCAGCAGCTTACGCGGGGGCCAGAATTCACCCCTCCACTTT. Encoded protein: CASSLRGGQNSPLHF.

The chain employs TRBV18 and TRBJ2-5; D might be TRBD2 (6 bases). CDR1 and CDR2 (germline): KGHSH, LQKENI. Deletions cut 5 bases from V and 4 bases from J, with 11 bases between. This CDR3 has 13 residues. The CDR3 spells CASSWQGGETQYF. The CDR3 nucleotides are TGTGCCAGCTCATGGCAGGGAGGAGAGACCCAGTACTTC.

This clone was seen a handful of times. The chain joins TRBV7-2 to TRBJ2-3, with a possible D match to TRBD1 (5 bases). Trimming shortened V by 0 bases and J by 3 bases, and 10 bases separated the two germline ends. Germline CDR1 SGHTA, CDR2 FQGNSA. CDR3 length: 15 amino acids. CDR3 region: CASSLALSGTDTQYF. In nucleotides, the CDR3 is TGTGCCAGCAGCTTAGCGCTGTCAGGGACAGATACGCAGTATTTT. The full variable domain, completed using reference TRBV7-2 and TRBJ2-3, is GAGVSQSPSNKVTEKGKDVELRCDPISGHTALYWYRQSLGQGLEFLIYFQGNSAPDKSGLPSDRFSAERTGGSVSTLTIQRTQQEDSAVYLCASSLALSGTDTQYFGPGTRLTVL.

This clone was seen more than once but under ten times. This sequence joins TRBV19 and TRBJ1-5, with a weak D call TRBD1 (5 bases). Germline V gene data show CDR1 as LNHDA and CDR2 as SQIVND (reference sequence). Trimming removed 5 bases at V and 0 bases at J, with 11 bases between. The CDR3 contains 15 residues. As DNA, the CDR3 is TGTGCCAGTAGTCAGGGCCATAATAGCAATCAGCCCCAGCATTTT. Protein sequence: CASSQGHNSNQPQHF.

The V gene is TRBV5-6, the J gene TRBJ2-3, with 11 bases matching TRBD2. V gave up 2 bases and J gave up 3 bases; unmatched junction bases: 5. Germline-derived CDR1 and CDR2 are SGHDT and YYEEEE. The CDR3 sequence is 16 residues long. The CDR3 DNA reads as TGTGCCAGCAGCTTTAGACTAGCGGGATCTACAGATACGCAGTATTTT. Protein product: CASSFRLAGSTDTQYF.

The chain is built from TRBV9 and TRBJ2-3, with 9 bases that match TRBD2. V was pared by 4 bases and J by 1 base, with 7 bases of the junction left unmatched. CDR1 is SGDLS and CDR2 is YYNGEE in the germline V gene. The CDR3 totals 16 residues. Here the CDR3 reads CASSPHSGSGTDTQYF. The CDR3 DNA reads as TGTGCCAGCAGCCCCCATAGCGGGAGTGGCACAGATACGCAGTATTTT.

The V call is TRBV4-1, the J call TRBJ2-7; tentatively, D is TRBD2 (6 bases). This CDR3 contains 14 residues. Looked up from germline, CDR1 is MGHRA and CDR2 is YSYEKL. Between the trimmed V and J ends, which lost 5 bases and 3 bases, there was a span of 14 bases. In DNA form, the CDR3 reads TGCGCCAGCAGCTCGGGACTGGGGAGCTACGAGCAGTACTTC. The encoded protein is CASSSGLGSYEQYF.

The DNA for the CDR3 is TGTGCCAGCAGTTTCTCAGGGACAGGGGGCTTCTACGAGCAGTACTTC. This gives the protein CASSFSGTGGFYEQYF. This rearrangement joins TRBV6-2 or TRBV6-3 to TRBJ2-7, with TRBD1 matching over 12 bases. From germline, CDR1 is MNHEY and CDR2 SVGEGT. Trimming cost V 4 bases and J 3 bases; bases outside gene matches: 7. This CDR3 is 16 amino acids long.

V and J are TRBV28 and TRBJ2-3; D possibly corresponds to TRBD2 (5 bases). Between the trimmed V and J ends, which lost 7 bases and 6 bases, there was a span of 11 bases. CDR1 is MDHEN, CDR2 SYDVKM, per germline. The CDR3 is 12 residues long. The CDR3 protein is CASTGVGDTQYF. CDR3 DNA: TGTGCCAGCACCGGGGTCGGGGATACGCAGTATTTT.

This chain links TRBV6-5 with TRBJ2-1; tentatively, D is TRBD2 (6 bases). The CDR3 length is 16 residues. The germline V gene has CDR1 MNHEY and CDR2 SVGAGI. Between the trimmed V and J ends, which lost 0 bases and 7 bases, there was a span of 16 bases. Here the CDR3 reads CASSYSAGAARNEQFF. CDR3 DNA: TGTGCCAGCAGTTACTCAGCGGGCGCGGCACGTAATGAGCAGTTCTTC.

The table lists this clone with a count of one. DNA of the CDR3: TGCGCCAGCAGCCAAGAACTAGCGGGCTACAATGAGCAGTTCTTC. Its protein is CASSQELAGYNEQFF. The rearrangement links TRBV4-1 to TRBJ2-1; 9 bases are a match to TRBD2. The germline V gene encodes CDR1 MGHRA and CDR2 YSYEKL. The CDR3 has 15 amino acids. V dropped 0 bases and J dropped 3; count of bases not matched to a gene: 0.

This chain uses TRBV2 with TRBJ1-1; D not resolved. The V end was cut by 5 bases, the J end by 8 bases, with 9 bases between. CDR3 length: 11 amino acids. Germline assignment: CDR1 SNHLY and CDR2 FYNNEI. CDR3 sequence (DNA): TGTGCCAGCAGTCTTCCCCTGGAAGCTTTCTTT. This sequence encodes CASSLPLEAFF.

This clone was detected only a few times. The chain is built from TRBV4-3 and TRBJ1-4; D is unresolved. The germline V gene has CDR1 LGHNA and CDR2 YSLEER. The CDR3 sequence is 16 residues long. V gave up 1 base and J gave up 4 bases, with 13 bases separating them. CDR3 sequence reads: CASSQVQVGSNEKLFF. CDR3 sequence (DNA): TGCGCCAGCAGCCAAGTTCAAGTCGGTAGTAATGAAAAACTGTTTTTT.

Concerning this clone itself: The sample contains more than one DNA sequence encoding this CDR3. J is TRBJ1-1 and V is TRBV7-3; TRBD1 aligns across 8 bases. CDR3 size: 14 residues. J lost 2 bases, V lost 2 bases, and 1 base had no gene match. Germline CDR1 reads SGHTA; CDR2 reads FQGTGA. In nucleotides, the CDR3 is TGTGCCAGCAGCTTAGGACAGGGAAACACTGAAGCTTTCTTT. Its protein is CASSLGQGNTEAFF.

CDR3 loop: CASSPEEATDTQYF. CDR3 DNA: TGCGCCAGCAGCCCTGAAGAGGCCACAGATACGCAGTATTTT. The chain has TRBV5-1 and TRBJ2-3; D is unresolved. This CDR3 region has 14 residues. Looked up from germline, CDR1 is SGHRS and CDR2 is YFSETQ. The V end was cut by 4 bases, the J end by 2 bases, with 11 bases between.

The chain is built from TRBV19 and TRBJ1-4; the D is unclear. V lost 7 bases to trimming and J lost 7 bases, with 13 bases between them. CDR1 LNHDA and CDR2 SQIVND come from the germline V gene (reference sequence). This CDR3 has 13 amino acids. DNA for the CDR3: TGTGCCAGTACCCCTCTATATGGTGAAAAACTGTTTTTT. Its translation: CASTPLYGEKLFF.

The CDR3 sequence: CASRPPRPGGGEHGYTF. In nucleotides, the CDR3 is TGTGCCAGCAGACCCCCACGCCCCGGAGGGGGGGAACATGGCTACACCTTC. The chain joins TRBV27 to TRBJ1-2; tentatively, D is TRBD1 (6 bases). Germline CDR1 and CDR2: MNHEY and SMNVEV (reference sequence). Between the trimmed V and J ends, which lost 6 bases and 6 bases, there was a span of 26 bases. The CDR3 contains 17 residues.

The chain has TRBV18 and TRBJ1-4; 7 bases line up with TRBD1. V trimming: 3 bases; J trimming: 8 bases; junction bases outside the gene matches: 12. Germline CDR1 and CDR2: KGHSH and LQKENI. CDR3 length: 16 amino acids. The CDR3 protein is CASSPTDREPWEKLFF. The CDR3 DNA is TGTGCCAGCTCACCGACTGACAGGGAGCCTTGGGAAAAACTGTTTTTT.

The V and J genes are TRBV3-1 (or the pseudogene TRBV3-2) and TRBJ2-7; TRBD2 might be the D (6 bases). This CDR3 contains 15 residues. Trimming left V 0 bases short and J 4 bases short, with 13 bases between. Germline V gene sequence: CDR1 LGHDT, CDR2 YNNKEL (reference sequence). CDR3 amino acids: CASSQDLGGMYEQYF. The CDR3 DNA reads TGTGCCAGCAGCCAAGATCTGGGCGGGATGTACGAGCAGTACTTC.

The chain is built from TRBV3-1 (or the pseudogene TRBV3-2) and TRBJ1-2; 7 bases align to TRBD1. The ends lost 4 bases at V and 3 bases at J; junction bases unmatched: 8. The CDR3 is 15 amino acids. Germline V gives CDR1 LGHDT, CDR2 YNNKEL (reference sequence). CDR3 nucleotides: TGTGCCAGCAGCCTAAATTGGGACAGCGACTATGGCTACACCTTC. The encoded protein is CASSLNWDSDYGYTF.

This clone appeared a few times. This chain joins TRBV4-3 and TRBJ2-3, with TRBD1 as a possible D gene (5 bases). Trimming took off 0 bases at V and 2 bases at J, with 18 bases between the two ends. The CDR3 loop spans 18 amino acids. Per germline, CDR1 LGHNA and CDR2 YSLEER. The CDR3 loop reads CASSQDHWQGSSTDTQYF. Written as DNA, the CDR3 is TGCGCCAGCAGCCAAGACCACTGGCAGGGCAGCTCCACAGATACGCAGTATTTT.

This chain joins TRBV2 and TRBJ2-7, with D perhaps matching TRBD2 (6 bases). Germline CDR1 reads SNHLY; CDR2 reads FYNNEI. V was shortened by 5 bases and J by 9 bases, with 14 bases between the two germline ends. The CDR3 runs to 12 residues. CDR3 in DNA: TGTGCCAGCAGTACGACTAGAATGGGGCAGTACTTC. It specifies CASSTTRMGQYF.

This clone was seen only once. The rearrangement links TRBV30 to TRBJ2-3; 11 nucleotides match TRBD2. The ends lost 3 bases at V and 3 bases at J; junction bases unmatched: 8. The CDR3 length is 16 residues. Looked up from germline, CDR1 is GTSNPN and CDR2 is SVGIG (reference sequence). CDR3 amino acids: CAWRCTSGSRTDTQYF. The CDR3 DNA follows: TGTGCCTGGAGATGTACTAGCGGGAGCCGGACAGATACGCAGTATTTT.

CDR3 DNA: TGTGCCAGCAGCTTAGTACGACCTAGCGGGAGGGCCCCAGATACGCAGTATTTT. This codes for CASSLVRPSGRAPDTQYF. The gene calls are TRBV11-2 and TRBJ2-3; 12 nucleotides align to TRBD2. Germline CDR1 reads SGHAT; CDR2 reads FQNNGV. This CDR3 contains 18 residues. Trimming at V came to 1 base and at J to 4 bases, leaving 9 bases not matched to a gene.

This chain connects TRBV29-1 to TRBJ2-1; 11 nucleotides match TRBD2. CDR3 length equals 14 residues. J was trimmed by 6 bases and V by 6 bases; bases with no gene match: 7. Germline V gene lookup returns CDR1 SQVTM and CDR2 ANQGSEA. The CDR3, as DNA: TGCAGCGTCCGTGATAGCGGGAGGGCCAATGAGCAGTTCTTC. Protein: CSVRDSGRANEQFF.